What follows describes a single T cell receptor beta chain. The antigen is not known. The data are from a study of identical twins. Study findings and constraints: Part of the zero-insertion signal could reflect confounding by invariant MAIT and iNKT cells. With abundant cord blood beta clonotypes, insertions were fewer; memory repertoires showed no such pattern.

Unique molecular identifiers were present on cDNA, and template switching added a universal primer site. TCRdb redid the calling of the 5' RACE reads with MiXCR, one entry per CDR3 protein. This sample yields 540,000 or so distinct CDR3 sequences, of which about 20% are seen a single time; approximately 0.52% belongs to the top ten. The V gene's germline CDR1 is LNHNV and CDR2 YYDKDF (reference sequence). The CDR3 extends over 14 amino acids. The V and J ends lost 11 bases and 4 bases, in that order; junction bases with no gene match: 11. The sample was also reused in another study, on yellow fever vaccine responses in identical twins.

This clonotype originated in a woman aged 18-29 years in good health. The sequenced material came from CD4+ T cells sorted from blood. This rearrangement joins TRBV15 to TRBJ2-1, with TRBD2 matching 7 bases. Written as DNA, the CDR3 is TGTGCCCACTTGTCGGCGGGAGTGTACAATGAGCAGTTCTTC. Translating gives CAHLSAGVYNEQFF.